This TCR beta chain was sequenced for a study of shared T cell receptors in the human thymus. Profiling relied on immunoSEQ multiplex PCR, and the TCRdb table lists in-frame clones only, not all of them. The sample yields about 500,000 clones, about 84% seen once. The CDR3 is 15 residues long. Per the germline V gene, CDR1 is MDHEN and CDR2 is SYDVKM. The V gene end was trimmed by 5 bases and the J gene end by 9 bases; junction bases not matched to a gene: 12. These data are also associated with another study on human thymus T cells. That paper adds: Healthy Finnish infants undergoing corrective surgery for congenital heart defects were used as donors. Obtained as resections during corrective heart surgery, the thymus tissue was then studied. Repertoires from thymus and blood appeared to show biased V and J gene usage. Overlap was high between thymic repertoires from unrelated individuals, as reported in related research.

This sequence joins TRBV28 and TRBJ1-2; 10 bases map to TRBD1. The receptor's source is a boy younger than two with a congenital heart defect. Sample: thymocytes. The CDR3 is CASSPPGTGARRYTF. The CDR3 DNA sequence: TGTGCCAGCAGTCCCCCCGGGACAGGGGCCCGGCGCTACACCTTC.